The entry below describes one TCR beta chain. These data are taken from a study of blood T cell repertoires in COVID-19. The CDR3 spans 17 residues. Authors' analysis steps: How many nucleated cells were present was estimated from reference gene primer amplification. Sequencing was performed with immunoSEQ multiplex PCR; in TCRdb, only in-frame clones are kept and a portion is missing. The DNA was the basis for D and trimming; V, J and clone size are from that table. The sample consists of around 280,000 clones, about 86% of them appearing once. The sequenced sample was peripheral blood. The clonotype originates from a woman in her 30s who had recovered from COVID-19. This chain joins TRBV21-1 and TRBJ1-2; the DNA was not used to check the table's D call, TRBD1. TRBV21-1 is a pseudogene locus. The CDR3 spells CASSKVRDREPPYGYTF. CDR3 nucleotides: TGTGCCAGCAGCAAAGTCCGGGACAGGGAGCCTCCTTATGGCTACACCTTC.